Below, 10 T cell receptor beta chains from the same sample are listed, as sequenced in a study of naive and memory T cell subsets. An equimolar mix of two oligonucleotides served as the beta constant-region primer for TRBC1 and TRBC2. The ligated cDNA underwent four PCR rounds using SP2 and nested alpha and beta constant-region primers. MiXCR, applied by TCRdb to the UMI-ligation and nested PCR reads, yields one record per CDR3 protein. The sample shows some 82,000 distinct CDR3 sequences, around 9% of them seen only once. Sequencing used naive CD8+ T cells from blood. The receptors shown here come from a human donor in good health.

This clonotype was recorded at least ten times. This sequence joins TRBV19 and TRBJ2-1, with 7 bases matching TRBD2. Germline CDR1 and CDR2: LNHDA and SQIVND (reference sequence). This CDR3 is built from 14 residues. The V and J ends lost 1 base and 8 bases, in that order; junction bases with no gene match: 5. CDR3 loop: CASSIGKREDEQFF. The CDR3 DNA sequence: TGTGCCAGTAGTATAGGAAAGCGGGAAGATGAGCAGTTCTTC.

This clonotype was counted many times. The V and J genes are TRBV6-2 or TRBV6-3 and TRBJ2-1; D is uncertain. V was trimmed by 0 bases and J by 4 bases, leaving 7 bases between them. The CDR3 extends over 14 amino acids. Looked up from germline, CDR1 is MNHEY and CDR2 is SVGEGT. The CDR3 DNA follows: TGTGCCAGCAGTTACTCGTCCGGTTACAATGAGCAGTTCTTC. It codes for CASSYSSGYNEQFF.

A few counts support this clonotype. DNA of the CDR3: TGTGCCAGCAGCAACACTAGGGTTGAGCAGTTCTTC. Residues: CASSNTRVEQFF. The chain is built from TRBV2 and TRBJ2-1, with D possibly matching TRBD2 (5 bases). The length of the CDR3 is 12 residues. In germline, CDR1 is SNHLY, CDR2 FYNNEI. Between the trimmed V and J ends, which lost 6 bases and 9 bases, there was a span of 12 bases.

Regarding this clonotype: A read error is likely, as this CDR3 ends without the conserved phenylalanine or tryptophan. The chain carries TRBV12-3 or TRBV12-4 and TRBJ2-5; 7 bases line up with TRBD2. The CDR3 runs to 13 residues. After removal of 7 bases from V and 2 bases from J, the junction contained 4 bases not matched to a gene. CDR3 bases: TGTGCCAGCACTCCTAGCGGTCAAGAGACCCAGTACTCC. It encodes CASTPSGQETQYS.

There are many counts of this clonotype. The chain carries TRBV7-2 and TRBJ2-1; D could derive from TRBD1 or TRBD2 (5 bases each). The CDR3 consists of 12 residues. Trimming pared 2 bases from V and 15 bases from J, leaving 14 bases between. Germline lookup yields CDR1 SGHTA and CDR2 FQGNSA. As DNA, the CDR3 is TGTGCCAGCAGCTTAACCGGGGCGGTTCGGTTCTTC. Translation gives CASSLTGAVRFF.

This clonotype was counted many times. The chain couples TRBV5-4 to TRBJ2-3; 9 nucleotides agree with TRBD1. Germline assignment: CDR1 SGHNT and CDR2 YYREEE (reference sequence). The J segment lost 4 bases and the V segment lost 2 bases, leaving 11 bases of the junction unmatched. The CDR3 covers 17 residues. The CDR3 loop is CASSFTPGQGNADTQYF. The CDR3 DNA is TGTGCCAGCAGCTTTACTCCGGGACAGGGTAACGCAGATACGCAGTATTTT.

This clonotype came up many times. The J gene is TRBJ2-1, the V gene TRBV7-6; D uncertain. The CDR3 runs 17 residues. Germline lookup yields CDR1 SGHVS and CDR2 FNYEAQ. V was clipped by 0 bases and J by 0 bases, with 12 bases between them. The CDR3 sequence: CASSLAHTVSSYNEQFF. Here the CDR3 DNA reads TGTGCCAGCAGCTTAGCGCATACCGTGAGCTCCTACAATGAGCAGTTCTTC.

CDR3 in DNA: TGCGCCAGCCTCGCAACAGGGTTTGGTAATGAGCAGTTCTTC. Translated, it gives CASLATGFGNEQFF. The gene calls are TRBV5-1 and TRBJ2-1, with a tentative D call TRBD1 (6 bases). The V gene lost 7 bases and the J gene lost 7 bases, with 18 bases spanning the gap. The germline gives CDR1 SGHRS, CDR2 YFSETQ. The CDR3 consists of 14 residues.

This clonotype was observed many times. This sequence joins TRBV7-2 and TRBJ2-5; D is ambiguous. The V and J ends lost 1 base and 5 bases respectively, with 14 bases between them. CDR3 length: 15 amino acids. Germline lookup yields CDR1 SGHTA and CDR2 FQGNSA. This CDR3 is CASSLGTVSLETQYF. In DNA, the CDR3 is TGTGCCAGCAGCTTAGGGACCGTCTCTCTTGAGACCCAGTACTTC.

This clonotype showed up just a few times. The rearrangement uses TRBV2 and TRBJ1-1, with D unclear. The germline V gene has CDR1 SNHLY and CDR2 FYNNEI. With 9 bases removed from V and 5 bases from J, the gap between germline ends came to 13 bases. The CDR3 consists of 12 residues. This chain's CDR3 is CARGPKATEAFF. CDR3 in DNA: TGTGCCAGGGGTCCGAAGGCTACTGAAGCTTTCTTT.